This TCR beta chain was documented in a study of T cell responses to AZD1222 COVID-19 vaccine. General study results and limits: Spike-specific TCR breadth and depth grew following two AZD1222 doses. Among vaccine-associated CD4 TCRs, coverage spanned spike, with dominance at 160-218 and 743-854. Only 5 or 6 people who got AZD1222 tested seropositive at baseline. Reportedly, nearly half of unique spike TCRs recognized epitopes outside B.1.351/B.1.1.7 mutations.

The method was immunoSEQ multiplex PCR; TCRdb's version includes in-frame clones alone and lacks a portion of them. The sample contains over 85,000 clones, about 95% of which appear only once. Comment on this clone: The antigen remains undetermined.

V lost 7 bases, J lost 9 bases, and 13 bases lay in between. The CDR3 is 11 residues long. Germline V gives CDR1 DFQATT, CDR2 SNEGSKA (reference sequence). The source is an adult who received the AZD1222 COVID-19 vaccine. The sample was peripheral blood, taken 28 days after the second AZD1222 dose. The chain has TRBV20-1 and TRBJ1-5; D call uncertain. The CDR3 coding sequence is TGCAGTGGACGGGCGAGTGGGCCCCAGCATTTT. Its protein is CSGRASGPQHF.